The 25 T cell receptor beta chains in this list originate from one sample, sequenced in a study of beta chain features in type 1 diabetes (dated by TCRdb to 2016 to 2019). Paper-wide results and their limitations: A moderate but significant shortening of TCRB CDR3 length was observed in type 1 diabetes patients in all four CD4+ subsets.

No antigen has been assigned to these receptors. The method was the immunoSEQ multiplex PCR assay. The High Capacity cDNA Reverse Transcription Kit was used to reverse transcribe all of the isolated RNA, meaning that expressed TCRB transcripts were what got sequenced. TCRdb limited this immuneACCESS table to in-frame rearrangements with V and J called. A share of clones is missing; checked studies link under half to unresolved V genes, and the rest is unexplained. In this sample the table shows about 170,000 clones, about 8% of which occur a single time. Roughly 0.97% of the sample goes to the ten largest clones. Sequencing used central memory CD4+ T cells from blood. Every receptor here comes from a woman aged 40 to 50 with type 1 diabetes.

This clone occurred a few times. Written as DNA, the CDR3 is TGTGCCAGCAGCGTAGACCAGGGACTAGCGAAGACCCAGTACTTC. Protein sequence: CASSVDQGLAKTQYF. The chain is built from TRBV9 and TRBJ2-5, with TRBD2 identical over 10 bases. With V trimmed by 0 bases and J by 6 bases, 5 bases remained unmatched. Germline V CDR1 and CDR2: SGDLS, YYNGEE. This CDR3 is built from 15 residues.

The chain combines TRBV18 with TRBJ1-1; D perhaps matches TRBD1 (5 bases). Germline CDR1 reads KGHSH; CDR2 reads LQKENI. V lost 2 bases and J 6 bases, leaving 13 bases between the germline ends. The CDR3 is 14 amino acids. The CDR3 bases are TGTGCCAGCTCACCAATGAAAGGGGAGGCTGAAGCTTTCTTT. Translation gives CASSPMKGEAEAFF.

This chain connects TRBV5-8 to TRBJ1-2; D possibly corresponds to TRBD1 (5 bases). Germline V lookup: CDR1 SGHTS, CDR2 YDEGEE. V was shortened by 2 bases and J by 5 bases, with 7 bases between the two germline ends. The CDR3 consists of 12 residues. Here the CDR3 reads CASSFDRYGYTF. In DNA, the CDR3 is TGTGCCAGCAGCTTCGACAGATATGGCTACACCTTC. Based on the CDR3 plus reference TRBV5-8 and TRBJ1-2, the full variable domain is EAGVTQSPTHLIKTRGQQATLRCSPISGHTSVYWYQQALGLGLQFLLWYDEGEERNRGNFPPRFSGRQFPNYSSELNVNALELEDSALYLCASSFDRYGYTFGSGTRLTVV.

This clone was seen more than once but under ten times. The J gene is TRBJ2-1, the V gene TRBV29-1; 9 nucleotides match TRBD1. Losses at the gene ends were 8 bases for V and 5 bases for J; bases not matched to a gene: 7. CDR1 and CDR2 (germline): SQVTM, ANQGSEA. This CDR3 region has 13 residues. CDR3 in DNA: TGCAGCATGACAGGGGGATTCCACAATGAGCAGTTCTTC. As protein: CSMTGGFHNEQFF.

A few counts support this clone. The J gene is TRBJ1-1, the V gene TRBV4-3; a weak D match, TRBD1 (5 bases). The length of the CDR3 is 14 residues. The V end lost 4 bases, the J end lost 4 bases, and 13 bases lay between the germline ends. Germline V gene lookup returns CDR1 LGHNA and CDR2 YSLEER. The CDR3 region is CASSPFGGSTEAFF. CDR3 coding DNA: TGCGCCAGCAGCCCGTTCGGGGGTTCCACTGAAGCTTTCTTT.

The J gene is TRBJ1-1, the V gene TRBV10-3; TRBD1 aligns across 8 bases. V lost 7 bases to trimming and J lost 4 bases; unmatched junction nucleotides: 8. CDR1 ENHRY and CDR2 SYGVKD come from the germline V gene. This CDR3 has 14 residues. CDR3 amino acids: CAINPQGEGTEAFF. CDR3 DNA: TGTGCCATCAACCCACAGGGGGAAGGCACTGAAGCTTTCTTT.

The V call is TRBV18, the J call TRBJ1-1, with D possibly matching TRBD1 (6 bases). V lost 6 bases, J lost 5 bases, and 16 bases lay in between. The CDR3 is 14 residues long. Germline V gives CDR1 KGHSH, CDR2 LQKENI. The CDR3 bases are TGTGCCAGCTCCGCAACGGGGGGCTTGACTGAAGCTTTCTTT. The encoded protein is CASSATGGLTEAFF.

The V call is TRBV5-1, the J call TRBJ2-5, with TRBD1 matching 7 bases. Germline assignment: CDR1 SGHRS and CDR2 YFSETQ. Germline trimming cut 4 bases from V and 3 bases from J; bases unmatched to any gene: 3. The CDR3 covers 13 residues. CDR3 nucleotides: TGCGCCAGCAGCAGAGACAGGGAAGAGACCCAGTACTTC. Translation: CASSRDREETQYF.

This rearrangement joins TRBV7-3 to TRBJ2-3, with a possible D match to TRBD2 (5 bases). V was clipped by 3 bases and J by 4 bases, with 14 bases between them. Germline V lookup: CDR1 SGHTA, CDR2 FQGTGA. The CDR3 has 15 amino acids. CDR3 amino acids: CASSFRLGDADTQYF. CDR3 DNA: TGTGCCAGCAGCTTTAGACTGGGAGATGCAGATACGCAGTATTTT.

The chain couples TRBV28 to TRBJ2-3; 9 positions match TRBD1. CDR3 length: 15 residues. V shed 4 bases, J shed 3 bases, and the junction held 5 bases outside the gene matches. The germline CDR1 and CDR2 sequences are MDHEN and SYDVKM. The CDR3 bases are TGTGCCAGCAGTTCGACAGGGGGAGGGACAGATACGCAGTATTTT. Translating it yields CASSSTGGGTDTQYF.

In its sample, this clone was seen a few times. The chain uses TRBV7-9 and TRBJ2-1, with a possible D match to TRBD2 (5 bases). The CDR3 consists of 12 residues. Germline CDR1 and CDR2: SEHNR and FQNEAQ (reference sequence). The V gene lost 5 bases and the J gene lost 10 bases, with 12 bases spanning the gap. The CDR3: CASSHSSGEQFF. CDR3 DNA: TGTGCCAGCAGCCATAGCTCGGGGGAGCAGTTCTTC.

This clone was counted a single time. V is TRBV6-1 and J is TRBJ1-1; 8 bases fit TRBD1. Germline V gene lookup returns CDR1 MNHNS and CDR2 SASEGT. The V gene end was trimmed by 4 bases and the J gene end by 11 bases; junction bases not matched to a gene: 6. This CDR3 spans 12 amino acids. CDR3 amino acids: CASSGDRGGAFF. The CDR3 region has the DNA TGTGCCAGCAGTGGTGACAGGGGTGGCGCTTTCTTT.

This chain joins TRBV5-5 and TRBJ2-6, with 7 positions matching TRBD1. V gave up 3 bases and J gave up 2 bases; unmatched junction bases: 2. The germline gives CDR1 SGHKS, CDR2 YYEKEE (reference sequence). The CDR3 length is 15 residues. The CDR3: CASSYDRAGANVLTF. DNA for the CDR3: TGTGCCAGCAGCTATGACAGGGCTGGGGCCAACGTCCTGACTTTC.

The rearrangement links TRBV7-6 to TRBJ1-1; D might be TRBD1 (5 bases). V lost 1 base to trimming and J lost 4 bases, with 13 bases between them. Germline V lookup: CDR1 SGHVS, CDR2 FNYEAQ. The CDR3 runs to 15 residues. CDR3 in amino acids: CASSLVGRGVTEAFF. DNA for the CDR3: TGTGCCAGCAGCTTAGTGGGACGCGGGGTCACTGAAGCTTTCTTT.

This clone was detected only a few times. The identical CDR3 is also encoded by other nucleotide sequences in the sample. This sequence joins TRBV4-2 and TRBJ2-5, with 14 bases that match TRBD2. The CDR3 loop spans 16 amino acids. With V trimmed by 4 bases and J by 4 bases, 5 bases remained unmatched. Per germline, CDR1 LGHNA and CDR2 YNFKEQ. The CDR3 loop reads CASSPGLAGAGETQYF. DNA for the CDR3: TGTGCCAGCAGCCCGGGACTAGCGGGAGCAGGAGAGACCCAGTACTTC.

This clone was picked up a small number of times. The chain joins TRBV2 to TRBJ2-5; TRBD1 is a possible D gene (5 bases). Germline-derived CDR1 and CDR2 are SNHLY and FYNNEI. V lost 4 bases and J 5 bases, leaving 8 bases between the germline ends. The CDR3 has 12 amino acids. CDR3 in amino acids: CASSVKGETQYF. CDR3 nucleotides: TGTGCCAGCAGTGTAAAGGGGGAGACCCAGTACTTC.

The chain couples TRBV20-1 to TRBJ2-2; TRBD2 aligns across 8 bases. CDR3 length: 11 residues. Germline lookup yields CDR1 DFQATT and CDR2 SNEGSKA (reference sequence). The CDR3 loop reads CRGGNTGELFF. The CDR3, as DNA: TGCCGGGGGGGAAACACCGGGGAGCTGTTTTTT.

J is TRBJ2-7 and V is TRBV28; D possibly corresponds to TRBD2 (5 bases). The CDR3 is 13 residues long. V was trimmed by 9 bases and J by 4 bases, leaving 16 bases between them. Germline V CDR1 and CDR2: MDHEN, SYDVKM. The CDR3 is CASYTGNSYEQYF. Here the CDR3 DNA reads TGTGCCAGTTATACGGGAAATTCATACGAGCAGTACTTC.

The gene calls are TRBV30 and TRBJ2-5, with D possibly TRBD2 on 5 matching bases. V was cut by 3 bases and J by 7 bases, with 15 bases left in between. This CDR3 comprises 13 residues. Germline V gene lookup returns CDR1 GTSNPN and CDR2 SVGIG (reference sequence). The CDR3 bases are TGTGCCTGGAGGGCGGGCCCGATCGGGACCCAGTACTTC. Protein product: CAWRAGPIGTQYF.

V usage is TRBV6-6 and J usage is TRBJ2-7, with a possible D match to TRBD1 (5 bases). V lost 6 bases and J 5 bases, leaving 11 bases between the germline ends. This CDR3 is built from 12 residues. The germline gives CDR1 MNHNY, CDR2 SVGAGI (reference sequence). The CDR3 region is CASRTQGHEQYF. CDR3 sequence (DNA): TGTGCCAGCAGGACGCAGGGCCACGAGCAGTACTTC.

This clone was detected only a few times. V usage is TRBV11-2 and J usage is TRBJ2-7; D not certain. The CDR3 is made up of 13 amino acids. Germline V CDR1 and CDR2: SGHAT, FQNNGV. Deletions cut 1 base from V and 6 bases from J, with 10 bases between. In DNA form, the CDR3 reads TGTGCCAGCAGCTTAGTTACAATCTCCGAGCAGTACTTC. This encodes CASSLVTISEQYF.

This clone showed up just a few times. The chain is built from TRBV7-2 and TRBJ2-7, with 8 bases identical to TRBD2. This CDR3 has 15 amino acids. Germline CDR1 reads SGHTA; CDR2 reads FQGNSA. J lost 3 bases, V lost 5 bases, and 9 bases had no gene match. CDR3 DNA: TGTGCCAGCAGCGGCGGGCTAGCGGGCCTCTACGAGCAGTACTTC. It translates to CASSGGLAGLYEQYF.

Only a few counts were recorded for this clone. The chain employs TRBV5-1 and TRBJ1-2; D possibly corresponds to TRBD1 (5 bases). The CDR3 consists of 15 residues. V shed 4 bases and J shed 6 bases, with 19 bases lying between them. CDR1 SGHRS and CDR2 YFSETQ come from the germline V gene. DNA of the CDR3: TGCGCCAGCAGCATTACCGGGACTCCGACGGATGGCTACACCTTC. Amino acid sequence: CASSITGTPTDGYTF.

Many counts were recorded for this clone. The chain carries TRBV7-2 and TRBJ2-1; 10 bases are a match to TRBD2. CDR1 SGHTA and CDR2 FQGNSA come from the germline V gene. The trim removed 6 bases at V and 7 bases at J, leaving 9 bases unmatched. The CDR3 totals 15 residues. CDR3 amino acids: CASSLKAGGGNEQFF. The CDR3 DNA follows: TGTGCCAGCAGTCTTAAAGCGGGGGGGGGAAATGAGCAGTTCTTC.

This clone was picked up a small number of times. J is TRBJ2-1 and V is TRBV5-1; D is unclear. Germline CDR1 SGHRS, CDR2 YFSETQ. CDR3 length equals 13 residues. V gave up 0 bases and J gave up 10 bases, with 11 bases separating them. CDR3 sequence: CASSLGSGQEQFF. The CDR3, as DNA: TGCGCCAGCAGCTTGGGATCTGGGCAGGAGCAGTTCTTC.